This T cell receptor (beta chain) appears in the sequencing data of a study of T cell repertoires in cytomegalovirus infection. Study-level background: An indication of both CMV infection and matching HLA type came from public TCR beta signatures.

Using its own MiXCR run on the reads, TCRdb lists one record per CDR3 protein. The sample holds 200,000 to 250,000 distinct CDR3 sequences, 22% seen once. This clonotype was detected ten times or more. Sequencing input: CD8+ T cells from PBMCs. This clonotype was obtained from a human donor in good health (CMV status not recorded). Some clones in this sample may be carry-over from other donors' samples.

The CDR3 loop reads CASSESHEQYF. As DNA, the CDR3 is TGTGCCAGCAGCGAATCCCACGAGCAGTACTTC. V usage is TRBV7-9 and J usage is TRBJ2-7; D is uncertain. Per germline, CDR1 SEHNR and CDR2 FQNEAQ (reference sequence). The CDR3 loop spans 11 amino acids. Trimming took off 5 bases at V and 5 bases at J, with 7 bases between the two ends. Using reference TRBV7-9 and TRBJ2-7 for the parts outside the CDR3, the full variable domain is DTGVSQNPRHKITKRGQNVTFRCDPISEHNRLYWYRQTLGQGPEFLTYFQNEAQLEKSRLLSDRFSAERPKGSFSTLEIQRTEQGDSAMYLCASSESHEQYFGPGTRLTVT.